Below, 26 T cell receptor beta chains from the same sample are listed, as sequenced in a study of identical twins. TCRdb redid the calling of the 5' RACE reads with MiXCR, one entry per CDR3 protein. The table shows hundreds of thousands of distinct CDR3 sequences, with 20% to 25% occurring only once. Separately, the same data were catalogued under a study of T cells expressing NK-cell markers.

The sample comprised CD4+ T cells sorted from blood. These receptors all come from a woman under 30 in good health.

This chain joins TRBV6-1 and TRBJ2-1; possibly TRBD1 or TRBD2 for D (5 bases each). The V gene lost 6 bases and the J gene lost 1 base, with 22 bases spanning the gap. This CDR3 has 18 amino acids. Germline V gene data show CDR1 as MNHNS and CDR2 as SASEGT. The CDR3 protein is CASRTLGVGMRSYNEQFF. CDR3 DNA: TGTGCCAGCAGGACCTTGGGGGTGGGAATGAGATCCTACAATGAGCAGTTCTTC.

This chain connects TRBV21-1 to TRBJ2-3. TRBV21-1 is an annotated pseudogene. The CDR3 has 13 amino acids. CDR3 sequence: CASSTQAEDTQYF. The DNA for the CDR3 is TGTGCCAGCTCGACCCAAGCCGAGGATACGCAGTATTTT.

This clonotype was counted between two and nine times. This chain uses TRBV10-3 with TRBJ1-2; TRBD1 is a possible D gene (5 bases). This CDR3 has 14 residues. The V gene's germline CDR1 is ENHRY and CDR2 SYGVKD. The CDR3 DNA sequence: TGTGCTACGACCCCCGGGGCCCCAGCCTATGGCTACACCTTC. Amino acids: CATTPGAPAYGYTF.

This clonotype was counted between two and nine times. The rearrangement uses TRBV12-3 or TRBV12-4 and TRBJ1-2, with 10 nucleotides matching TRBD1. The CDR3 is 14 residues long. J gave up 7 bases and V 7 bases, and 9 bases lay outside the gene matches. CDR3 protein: CASTRDRGDSGYTF. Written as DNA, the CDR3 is TGTGCCAGCACCCGGGACAGGGGAGATTCTGGCTACACCTTC.

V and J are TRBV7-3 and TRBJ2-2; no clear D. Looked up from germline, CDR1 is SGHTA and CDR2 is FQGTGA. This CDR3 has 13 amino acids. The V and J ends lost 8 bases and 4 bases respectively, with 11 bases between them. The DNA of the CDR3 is TGTGCCAGCTCCATTTCCTCCACCGGGGAGCTGTTTTTT. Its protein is CASSISSTGELFF. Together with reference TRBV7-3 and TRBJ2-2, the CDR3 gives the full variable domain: GAGVSQTPSNKVTEKGKYVELRCDPISGHTALYWYRQSLGQGPEFLIYFQGTGAADDSGLPNDRFFAVRPEGSVSTLKIQRTERGDSAVYLCASSISSTGELFFGEGSRLTVL.

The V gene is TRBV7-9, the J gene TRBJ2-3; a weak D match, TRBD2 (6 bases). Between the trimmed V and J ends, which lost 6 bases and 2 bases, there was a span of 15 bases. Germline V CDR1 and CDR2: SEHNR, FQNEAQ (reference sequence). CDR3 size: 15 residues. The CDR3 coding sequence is TGTGCCAGCAGTTCCGGCACGGGAGACACAGATACGCAGTATTTT. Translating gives CASSSGTGDTDTQYF.

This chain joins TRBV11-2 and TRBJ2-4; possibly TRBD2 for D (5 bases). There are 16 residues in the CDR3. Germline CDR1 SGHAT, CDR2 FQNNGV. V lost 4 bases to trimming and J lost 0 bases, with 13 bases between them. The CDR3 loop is CASSYGRRLAKNIQYF. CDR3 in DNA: TGTGCCAGCAGCTACGGACGGAGGTTAGCCAAAAACATTCAGTACTTC.

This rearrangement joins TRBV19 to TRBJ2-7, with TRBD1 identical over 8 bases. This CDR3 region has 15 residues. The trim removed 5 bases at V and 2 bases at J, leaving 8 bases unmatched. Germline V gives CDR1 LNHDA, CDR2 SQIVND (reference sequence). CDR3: CASSRDRLGAYEQYF. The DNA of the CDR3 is TGTGCCAGTAGTCGGGACAGGCTGGGGGCCTACGAGCAGTACTTC.

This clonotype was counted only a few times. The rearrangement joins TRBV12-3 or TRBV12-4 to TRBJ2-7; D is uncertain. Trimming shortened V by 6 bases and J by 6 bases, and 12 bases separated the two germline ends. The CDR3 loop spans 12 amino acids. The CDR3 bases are TGTGCCAGCAGCAACGGGCTCGCCGAGCAGTACTTC. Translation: CASSNGLAEQYF.

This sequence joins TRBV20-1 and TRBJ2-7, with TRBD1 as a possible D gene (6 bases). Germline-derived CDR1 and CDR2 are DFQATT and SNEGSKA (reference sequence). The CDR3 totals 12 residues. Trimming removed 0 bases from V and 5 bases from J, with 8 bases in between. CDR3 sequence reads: CSARDAGDEQYF. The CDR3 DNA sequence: TGCAGTGCTAGAGATGCAGGGGACGAGCAGTACTTC.

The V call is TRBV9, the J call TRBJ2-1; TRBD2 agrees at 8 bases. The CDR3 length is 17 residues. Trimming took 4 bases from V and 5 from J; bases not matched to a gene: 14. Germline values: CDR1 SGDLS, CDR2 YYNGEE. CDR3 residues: CASSPTGGPGRDNEQFF. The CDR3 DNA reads TGTGCCAGCAGCCCCACGGGAGGGCCCGGCCGGGACAATGAGCAGTTCTTC.

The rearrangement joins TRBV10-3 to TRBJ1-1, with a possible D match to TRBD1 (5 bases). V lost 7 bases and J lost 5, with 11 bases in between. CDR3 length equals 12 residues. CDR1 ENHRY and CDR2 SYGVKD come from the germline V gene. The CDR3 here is CAIMTGGTEAFF. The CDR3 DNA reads TGTGCCATCATGACCGGGGGTACTGAAGCTTTCTTT.

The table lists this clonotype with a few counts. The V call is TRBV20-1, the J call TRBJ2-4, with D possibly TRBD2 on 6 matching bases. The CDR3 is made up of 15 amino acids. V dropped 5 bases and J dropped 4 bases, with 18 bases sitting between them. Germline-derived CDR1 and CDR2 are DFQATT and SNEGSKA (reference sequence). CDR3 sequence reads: CSAPSPGVLKNIQYF. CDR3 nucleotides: TGCAGTGCTCCCTCCCCGGGAGTCCTGAAAAACATTCAGTACTTC.

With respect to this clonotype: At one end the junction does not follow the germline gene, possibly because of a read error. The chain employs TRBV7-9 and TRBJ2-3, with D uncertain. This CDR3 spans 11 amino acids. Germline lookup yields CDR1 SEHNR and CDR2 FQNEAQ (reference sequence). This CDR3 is CASSFGDSRNF. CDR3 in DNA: TGTGCCAGCAGCTTCGGAGACTCGAGGAATTTT.

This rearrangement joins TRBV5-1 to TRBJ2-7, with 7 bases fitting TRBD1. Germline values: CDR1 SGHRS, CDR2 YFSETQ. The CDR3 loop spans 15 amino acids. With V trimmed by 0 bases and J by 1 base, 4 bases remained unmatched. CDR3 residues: CASSLVGTESYEQYF. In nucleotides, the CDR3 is TGCGCCAGCAGCTTGGTAGGGACAGAGTCCTACGAGCAGTACTTC.

CDR3 nucleotides: TGTGCCAGCAGCACCCTTCGGACTAGCGGGAGATCTGCAGATACGCAGTATTTT. It codes for CASSTLRTSGRSADTQYF. This chain joins TRBV7-8 and TRBJ2-3, with 13 bases aligning to TRBD2. CDR1 and CDR2 from the germline V gene are SGHVS and FQNEAQ. With V trimmed by 5 bases and J by 4 bases, 12 bases remained unmatched. This CDR3 has 18 residues. Looking up the rest from reference TRBV7-8 and TRBJ2-3 gives the full variable domain: GAGVSQSPRYKVAKRGQDVALRCDPISGHVSLFWYQQALGQGPEFLTYFQNEAQLDKSGLPSDRFFAERPEGSVSTLKIQRTQQEDSAVYLCASSTLRTSGRSADTQYFGPGTRLTVL.

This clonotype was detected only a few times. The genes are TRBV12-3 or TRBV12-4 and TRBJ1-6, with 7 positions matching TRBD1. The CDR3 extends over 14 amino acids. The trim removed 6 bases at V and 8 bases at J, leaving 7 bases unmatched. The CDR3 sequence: CASRFRDRYSPLHF. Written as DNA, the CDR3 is TGTGCCAGCAGGTTCCGGGACAGATATTCACCCCTCCACTTT.

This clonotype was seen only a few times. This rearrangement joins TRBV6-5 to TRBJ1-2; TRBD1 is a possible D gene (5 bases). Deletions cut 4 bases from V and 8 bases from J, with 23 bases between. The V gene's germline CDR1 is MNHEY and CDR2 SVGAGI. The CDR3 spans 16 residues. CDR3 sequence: CASSWNPKAGQDGYTF. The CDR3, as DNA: TGTGCCAGCAGTTGGAATCCCAAGGCAGGGCAGGACGGCTACACCTTC.

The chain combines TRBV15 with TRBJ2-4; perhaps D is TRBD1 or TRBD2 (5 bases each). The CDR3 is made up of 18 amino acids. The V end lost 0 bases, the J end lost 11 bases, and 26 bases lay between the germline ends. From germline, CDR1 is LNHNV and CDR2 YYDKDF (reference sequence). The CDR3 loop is CATSRDKKVGGRTSFQYF. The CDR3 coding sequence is TGTGCCACCAGCAGAGATAAGAAGGTTGGGGGACGGACAAGTTTTCAGTACTTC.

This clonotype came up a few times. CDR3 in DNA: TGTGCCAGCAGTTTAGGCCTGACTAGCGGGAGACTCGCAGATACGCAGTATTTT. It is translated as CASSLGLTSGRLADTQYF. This chain links TRBV12-3 or TRBV12-4 with TRBJ2-3, with 12 bases that match TRBD2. The J segment lost 4 bases and the V segment lost 1 base, leaving 9 bases of the junction unmatched. CDR3 length: 18 residues.

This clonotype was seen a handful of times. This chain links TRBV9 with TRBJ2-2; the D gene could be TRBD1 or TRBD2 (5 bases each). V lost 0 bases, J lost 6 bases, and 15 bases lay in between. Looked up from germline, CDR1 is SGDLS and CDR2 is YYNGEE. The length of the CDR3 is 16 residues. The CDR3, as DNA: TGTGCCAGCAGCGTAGGGGACCCCCGCCTCGCCGGGGAGCTGTTTTTT. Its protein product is CASSVGDPRLAGELFF. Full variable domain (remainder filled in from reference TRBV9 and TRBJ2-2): DSGVTQTPKHLITATGQRVTLRCSPRSGDLSVYWYQQSLDQGLQFLIQYYNGEERAKGNILERFSAQQFPDLHSELNLSSLELGDSALYFCASSVGDPRLAGELFFGEGSRLTVL.

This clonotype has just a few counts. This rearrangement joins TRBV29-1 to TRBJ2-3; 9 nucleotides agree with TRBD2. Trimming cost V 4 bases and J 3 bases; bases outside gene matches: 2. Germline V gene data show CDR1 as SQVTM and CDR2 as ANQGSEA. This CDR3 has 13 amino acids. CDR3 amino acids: CSVGLAETDTQYF. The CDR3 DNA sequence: TGCAGCGTTGGACTAGCGGAAACAGATACGCAGTATTTT.

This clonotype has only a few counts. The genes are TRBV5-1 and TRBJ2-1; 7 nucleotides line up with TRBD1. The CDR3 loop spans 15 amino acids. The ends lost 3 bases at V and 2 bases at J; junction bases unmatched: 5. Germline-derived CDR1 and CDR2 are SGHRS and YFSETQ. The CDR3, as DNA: TGCGCCAGCAGCTACGGGACAGCCGCCTACAATGAGCAGTTCTTC. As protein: CASSYGTAAYNEQFF.

CDR3 in amino acids: CAIGPGGDFIEQFF. CDR3 coding DNA: TGTGCCATCGGTCCCGGGGGCGACTTTATAGAGCAGTTCTTC. This chain connects TRBV10-3 to TRBJ2-1, with D possibly called TRBD1 or TRBD2 (6 bases each). V was trimmed by 8 bases and J by 10 bases, leaving 21 bases between them. This CDR3 is 14 amino acids long. The germline V gene encodes CDR1 ENHRY and CDR2 SYGVKD.

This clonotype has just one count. CDR3 in DNA: TGCGCCAGCAGCTGGACGGGACAGGGGGTCGCCTACGAGCAGTACTTC. The encoded protein is CASSWTGQGVAYEQYF. This chain joins TRBV5-1 and TRBJ2-7; 11 bases agree with TRBD1. CDR3 length equals 16 residues. V lost 3 bases and J lost 2; bases outside the gene matches: 7. The germline V gene has CDR1 SGHRS and CDR2 YFSETQ. Combining the CDR3 with reference TRBV5-1 and TRBJ2-7 gives the whole variable domain KAGVTQTPRYLIKTRGQQVTLSCSPISGHRSVSWYQQTPGQGLQFLFEYFSETQRNKGNFPGRFSGRQFSNSRSEMNVSTLELGDSALYLCASSWTGQGVAYEQYFGPGTRLTVT.

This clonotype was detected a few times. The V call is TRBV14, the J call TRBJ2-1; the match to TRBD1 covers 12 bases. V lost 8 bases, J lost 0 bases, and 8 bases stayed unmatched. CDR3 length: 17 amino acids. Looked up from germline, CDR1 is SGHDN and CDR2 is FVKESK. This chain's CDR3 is CASRGTGGLSSYNEQFF. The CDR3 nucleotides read TGTGCCAGCCGGGGGACAGGGGGCCTCAGCTCCTACAATGAGCAGTTCTTC.